The sequence of this T cell receptor (beta chain) was determined in a study of cytomegalovirus exposure and HLA in healthy donors. The CDR3 totals 13 residues. Trimming took off 2 bases at V and 4 bases at J, with 6 bases between the two ends. Germline CDR1 reads KGHSH; CDR2 reads LQKENI. Clones were sequenced by immunoSEQ multiplex PCR, and TCRdb holds only the in-frame ones, with some missing. The sample includes hundreds of thousands of clones, around four fifths seen only once; the top ten take roughly 5.7%. The chain employs TRBV18 and TRBJ1-5; D is ambiguous. Material: PBMCs. The clonotype was recovered from a woman aged 18-35 years in good health and CMV-seronegative. CDR3 amino acids: CASSPTENQPQHF. The CDR3 region has the DNA TGTGCCAGCTCACCAACGGAAAATCAGCCCCAGCATTTT.